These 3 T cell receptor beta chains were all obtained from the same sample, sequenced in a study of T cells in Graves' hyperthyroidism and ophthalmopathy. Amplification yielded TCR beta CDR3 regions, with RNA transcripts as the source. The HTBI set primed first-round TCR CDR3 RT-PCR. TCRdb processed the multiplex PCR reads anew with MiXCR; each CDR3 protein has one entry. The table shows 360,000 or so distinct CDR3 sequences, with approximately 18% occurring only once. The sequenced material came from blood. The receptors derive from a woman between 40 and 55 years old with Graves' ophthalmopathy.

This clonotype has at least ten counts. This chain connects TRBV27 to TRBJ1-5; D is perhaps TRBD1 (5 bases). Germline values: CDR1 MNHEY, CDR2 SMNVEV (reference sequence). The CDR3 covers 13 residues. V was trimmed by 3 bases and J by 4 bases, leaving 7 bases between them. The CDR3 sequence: CASSFEGNQPQHF. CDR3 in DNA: TGTGCCAGCAGTTTCGAGGGGAATCAGCCCCAGCATTTT.

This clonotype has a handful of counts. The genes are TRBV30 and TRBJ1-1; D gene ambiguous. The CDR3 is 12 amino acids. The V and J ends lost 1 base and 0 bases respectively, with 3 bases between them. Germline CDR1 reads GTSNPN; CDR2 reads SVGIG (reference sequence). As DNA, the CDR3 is TGTGCCTGGAGTGATCTGAACACTGAAGCTTTCTTT. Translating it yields CAWSDLNTEAFF.

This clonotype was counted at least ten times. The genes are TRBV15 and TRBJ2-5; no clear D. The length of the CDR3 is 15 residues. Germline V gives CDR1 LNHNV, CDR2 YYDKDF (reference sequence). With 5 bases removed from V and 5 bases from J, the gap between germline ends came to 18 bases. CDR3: CATSDLRPGGETQYF. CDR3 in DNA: TGTGCCACCAGCGACCTCCGTCCTGGTGGGGAGACCCAGTACTTC. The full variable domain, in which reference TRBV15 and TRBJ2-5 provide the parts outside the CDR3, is DAMVIQNPRYQVTQFGKPVTLSCSQTLNHNVMYWYQQKSSQAPKLLFHYYDKDFNNEADTPDNFQSRRPNTSFCFLDIRSPGLGDTAMYLCATSDLRPGGETQYFGPGTRLLVL.